The 28 T cell receptor beta chains reported below all come from one sample, sequenced in a study of T cells in Graves' hyperthyroidism and ophthalmopathy. TCR beta CDR3 regions were amplified from RNA. When the TCR CDR3 underwent first-round RT-PCR, the HTBI primer set was used. In TCRdb, the multiplex PCR reads were re-called with MiXCR into one record per CDR3 protein. The table includes about 180,000 distinct CDR3 sequences, more than 15% detected once. The sequenced material came from blood. The receptors originated from a woman in her forties or fifties with Graves' hyperthyroidism.

The sample holds many counts of this clonotype. The gene calls are TRBV12-3 or TRBV12-4 and TRBJ2-4; 8 bases map to TRBD1. The V segment lost 5 bases and the J segment 4 bases; nucleotides outside the gene matches: 4. The CDR3 loop spans 14 amino acids. The chain's CDR3 is CASSPQGAKNIQYF. CDR3 DNA: TGTGCCAGCAGTCCCCAGGGGGCGAAAAACATTCAGTACTTC.

The sample holds many counts of this clonotype. The rearrangement joins TRBV6-1 to TRBJ2-3; D assignment may be TRBD1 or TRBD2 (6 bases each). CDR1 is MNHNS, CDR2 SASEGT, per germline. The CDR3 is 14 residues long. The V end was cut by 2 bases, the J end by 8 bases, with 14 bases between. The CDR3 region is CASSEIWGAFTQYF. DNA of the CDR3: TGTGCCAGCAGTGAAATTTGGGGGGCTTTTACGCAGTATTTT.

This chain links TRBV15 with TRBJ2-7; perhaps TRBD1 as D (6 bases). V was trimmed by 5 bases and J by 5 bases, leaving 25 bases between them. The CDR3 extends over 17 amino acids. CDR1 and CDR2 from the germline V gene are LNHNV and YYDKDF (reference sequence). The CDR3 DNA sequence: TGTGCCACCAGCGCTCCAGTGGGGTACAGGGAACTCGACGAGCAGTACTTC. Protein: CATSAPVGYRELDEQYF.

This clonotype appeared many times. The chain employs TRBV7-9 and TRBJ2-3; the match to TRBD2 covers 11 bases. J gave up 4 bases and V 7 bases, and 10 bases lay outside the gene matches. Germline lookup yields CDR1 SEHNR and CDR2 FQNEAQ (reference sequence). This CDR3 is 16 amino acids long. CDR3 in amino acids: CASISSLAGGPDTQYF. The CDR3 DNA reads as TGTGCCAGCATTAGCAGCTTAGCGGGGGGGCCAGATACGCAGTATTTT.

This clonotype was picked up many times. The chain is built from TRBV6-5 and TRBJ2-5; TRBD2 is a possible D gene (6 bases). Trimming cost V 1 base and J 4 bases, with 19 bases left between them. CDR1 is MNHEY and CDR2 is SVGAGI in the germline V gene. The CDR3 is 17 residues long. The CDR3 coding sequence is TGTGCCAGCAGTTACTACGGAGGGACCGGGACTCGAGAGACCCAGTACTTC. Residues: CASSYYGGTGTRETQYF.

The rearrangement joins TRBV7-2 to TRBJ2-1; TRBD2 agrees at 8 bases. V shed 2 bases and J 8 bases; nucleotides not matched to a gene: 11. The CDR3 loop spans 16 amino acids. CDR1 is SGHTA and CDR2 is FQGNSA in the germline V gene. CDR3 in DNA: TGTGCCAGCAGCTTACTGGCGGCTAGCGGGTTAGATGAGCAGTTCTTC. Translated: CASSLLAASGLDEQFF.

This clonotype has more than one count but fewer than ten. The rearrangement links TRBV20-1 to TRBJ2-7; tentative D call: TRBD1 (6 bases). Trimming stripped 0 bases from V and 2 bases from J, with 17 bases between. Germline CDR1 is DFQATT and CDR2 is SNEGSKA (reference sequence). The CDR3 has 16 amino acids. The CDR3 spells CSARESRDTKAYEQYF. CDR3 bases: TGCAGTGCTAGAGAATCCCGGGACACCAAAGCCTACGAGCAGTACTTC.

In this sample, this clonotype turned up a few times. The chain is built from TRBV18 and TRBJ1-1; tentative D call: TRBD1 (6 bases). This CDR3 is built from 16 residues. Trimming stripped 2 bases from V and 4 bases from J, with 17 bases between. From germline, CDR1 is KGHSH and CDR2 LQKENI. The CDR3 loop is CASSPSLRGGSTEAFF. DNA for the CDR3: TGTGCCAGCTCACCAAGTCTCAGGGGAGGAAGCACTGAAGCTTTCTTT.

The genes are TRBV6-5 and TRBJ1-5; D is ambiguous. The CDR3 has 15 residues. In germline, CDR1 is MNHEY, CDR2 SVGAGI. V lost 4 bases, J lost 5 bases, and 15 bases lay in between. Here the CDR3 reads CASSLSSPRDQPQHF. The CDR3 DNA is TGTGCCAGCAGTTTATCCAGTCCGCGTGATCAGCCCCAGCATTTT.

V usage is TRBV11-2 and J usage is TRBJ2-1; D is uncertain. Germline CDR1 is SGHAT and CDR2 is FQNNGV. Trimming took off 0 bases at V and 6 bases at J, with 6 bases between the two ends. The CDR3 extends over 13 amino acids. The CDR3 spells CASSLESSNEQFF. CDR3 DNA sequence: TGTGCCAGCAGCTTAGAGAGTAGCAATGAGCAGTTCTTC.

Comment on this clonotype: A much larger clone lies a single base off, so this may be a read error. The chain recombines TRBV20-1 with TRBJ1-4, with a weak D call TRBD1 (6 bases). CDR1 and CDR2 (germline): DFQATT, SNEGSKA (reference sequence). Trimming removed 6 bases from V and 10 bases from J, with 18 bases in between. The CDR3 contains 13 residues. This CDR3 is CSAWEDSDVKLFF. The CDR3 DNA sequence: TGCAGTGCCTGGGAGGACAGCGATGTAAAACTGTTTTTT.

At least ten counts were recorded for this clonotype. The chain combines TRBV7-9 with TRBJ2-2; D gene ambiguous. Germline-derived CDR1 and CDR2 are SEHNR and FQNEAQ (reference sequence). The CDR3 totals 17 residues. V lost 4 bases and J 1 base, leaving 16 bases between the germline ends. The DNA of the CDR3 is TGTGCCAGCAGCTCCCAAGACACTCCTATGAACACCGGGGAGCTGTTTTTT. Protein product: CASSSQDTPMNTGELFF.

This clonotype occurred many times. For the CDR3, the DNA is TGTGCCAGCAGAATAGGGGGTGGCTACACCTTC. Encoded protein: CASRIGGGYTF. The J gene is TRBJ1-2, the V gene TRBV6-1; D perhaps matches TRBD1 (6 bases). This CDR3 has 11 amino acids. Between the trimmed V and J ends, which lost 6 bases and 7 bases, there was a span of 9 bases. Germline lookup yields CDR1 MNHNS and CDR2 SASEGT.

This clonotype has a single count. The chain combines TRBV2 with TRBJ1-1, with D uncertain. The CDR3 contains 12 residues. The germline V gene encodes CDR1 SNHLY and CDR2 FYNNEI. Between the trimmed V and J ends, which lost 9 bases and 5 bases, there was a span of 13 bases. The CDR3 DNA sequence: TGTGCCAGTGGAGTACGGTTAACTGAAGCTTTCTTT. Its translation is CASGVRLTEAFF.

This clonotype was found many times. This chain connects TRBV11-2 to TRBJ2-1; 8 nucleotides match TRBD2. Trimming took 5 bases from V and 6 from J; bases not matched to a gene: 3. The CDR3 has 13 amino acids. From germline, CDR1 is SGHAT and CDR2 FQNNGV. The CDR3 loop is CASSLGTSNEQFF. CDR3 sequence (DNA): TGTGCCAGCAGCCTCGGGACTAGCAATGAGCAGTTCTTC.

This clonotype was seen repeatedly, ten times or more. V and J are TRBV28 and TRBJ2-7; 10 bases fit TRBD1. This CDR3 is built from 15 residues. The V gene end was trimmed by 5 bases and the J gene end by 3 bases; junction bases not matched to a gene: 7. Germline values: CDR1 MDHEN, CDR2 SYDVKM. CDR3 sequence (DNA): TGTGCCAGCAGTCCTTCGGGACAGGGGAGCTACGAGCAGTACTTC. Translating it yields CASSPSGQGSYEQYF.

In this sample, this clonotype turned up many times. This chain connects TRBV6-1 to TRBJ1-1, with a tentative D call TRBD1 (5 bases). Trimming removed 6 bases from V and 5 bases from J, with 19 bases in between. Germline CDR1 MNHNS, CDR2 SASEGT. The CDR3 sequence is 15 residues long. CDR3 sequence reads: CASSPANAGDTEAFF. The DNA for the CDR3 is TGTGCCAGCAGCCCAGCCAACGCGGGGGATACTGAAGCTTTCTTT.

Many counts were recorded for this clonotype. J is TRBJ2-3 and V is TRBV7-6; D is possibly TRBD2 (6 bases). The germline gives CDR1 SGHVS, CDR2 FNYEAQ. V was shortened by 8 bases and J by 2 bases, with 17 bases between the two germline ends. This CDR3 contains 15 residues. CDR3 nucleotides: TGTGCCAGCTCCCCGGGAGCGGGCTACACAGATACGCAGTATTTT. Protein product: CASSPGAGYTDTQYF.

This clonotype has a count of ten or more. V usage is TRBV5-5 and J usage is TRBJ2-5, with D perhaps TRBD1 (5 bases). The V and J ends lost 1 base and 2 bases respectively, with 9 bases between them. CDR3 length: 14 amino acids. In germline, CDR1 is SGHKS, CDR2 YYEKEE (reference sequence). CDR3 sequence: CASSLQGLQETQYF. In DNA, the CDR3 is TGTGCCAGCAGCTTGCAGGGCCTTCAAGAGACCCAGTACTTC.

CDR3 bases: TGCAGTGCTACTTTAGTAAATCAGCCCCAGCATTTT. Amino acid sequence: CSATLVNQPQHF. The gene calls are TRBV20-1 and TRBJ1-5; no clear D. The CDR3 covers 12 residues. CDR1 DFQATT and CDR2 SNEGSKA come from the germline V gene (reference sequence). V lost 4 bases and J lost 4, with 8 bases in between.

This clonotype was observed at least ten times. The CDR3 loop reads CASILQGPTGELFF. The DNA of the CDR3 is TGTGCCAGCATCTTACAGGGGCCCACCGGGGAGCTGTTTTTT. The rearrangement links TRBV2 to TRBJ2-2; 7 bases match TRBD1. The germline gives CDR1 SNHLY, CDR2 FYNNEI. The CDR3 is 14 amino acids. J gave up 4 bases and V 7 bases, and 6 bases lay outside the gene matches.

This clonotype was observed at least ten times. This rearrangement joins TRBV12-3 or TRBV12-4 to TRBJ1-5; D is unresolved. The CDR3 has 13 residues. V was pared by 4 bases and J by 1 base, with 5 bases between. The chain's CDR3 is CASSYASNQPQHF. CDR3 in DNA: TGTGCCAGCAGTTATGCGAGCAATCAGCCCCAGCATTTT.

Ten or more counts support this clonotype. This sequence joins TRBV9 and TRBJ2-7; 7 nucleotides agree with TRBD1. CDR3 length equals 15 residues. Germline loops: CDR1 SGDLS, CDR2 YYNGEE. V shed 2 bases, J shed 2 bases, and the junction held 7 bases outside the gene matches. The CDR3 reads CASSVSGGTTYEQYF. As DNA, the CDR3 is TGTGCCAGCAGCGTTTCAGGGGGTACAACCTACGAGCAGTACTTC.

The sample holds a few counts of this clonotype. The chain combines TRBV20-1 with TRBJ1-1, with D perhaps TRBD1 (5 bases). Trimming pared 2 bases from V and 7 bases from J, leaving 11 bases between. The CDR3 is 12 residues long. The germline V gene has CDR1 DFQATT and CDR2 SNEGSKA (reference sequence). The CDR3 loop is CSARHQGGEAFF. CDR3 in DNA: TGCAGTGCTAGACATCAGGGAGGTGAAGCTTTCTTT.

This clonotype was counted ten times or more. The J gene is TRBJ1-1, the V gene TRBV7-2; TRBD1 agrees at 7 bases. Germline CDR1 SGHTA, CDR2 FQGNSA. The V and J ends lost 5 bases and 5 bases, in that order; junction bases with no gene match: 5. The CDR3 has 13 residues. CDR3 DNA sequence: TGTGCCAGCAGCCGGGCAGGGGGAACTGAAGCTTTCTTT. Protein: CASSRAGGTEAFF.

This clonotype was recorded at least ten times. The genes are TRBV27 and TRBJ2-3; weak D call: TRBD1 (5 bases). In germline, CDR1 is MNHEY, CDR2 SMNVEV (reference sequence). V lost 2 bases and J lost 4, with 10 bases in between. This CDR3 has 14 amino acids. In DNA form, the CDR3 reads TGTGCCAGCAGTTTAACAGGATGGGCAGATACGCAGTATTTT. Its translation is CASSLTGWADTQYF.

This clonotype was seen ten or more times. The chain employs TRBV25-1 and TRBJ2-1, with D possibly matching TRBD2 (5 bases). Trimming shortened V by 8 bases and J by 1 base, and 9 bases separated the two germline ends. The CDR3 length is 13 residues. Germline-derived CDR1 and CDR2 are MGHDK and SYGVNS. CDR3 sequence reads: CASCRGSYNEQFF. As DNA, the CDR3 is TGTGCCAGCTGTCGGGGTTCCTACAATGAGCAGTTCTTC.

This clonotype showed up many times. This chain joins TRBV10-3 and TRBJ2-3; D not resolved. Deletions cut 10 bases from V and 2 bases from J, with 13 bases between. There are 13 residues in the CDR3. Germline V gene data show CDR1 as ENHRY and CDR2 as SYGVKD. CDR3 sequence: CATGPAPTDTQYF. The CDR3, as DNA: TGTGCCACTGGACCAGCACCCACAGATACGCAGTATTTT.